These 31 T cell receptor beta chains share one sample of origin, sequenced in a study of T cell responses to AZD1222 COVID-19 vaccine. Generated by immunoSEQ multiplex PCR, the TCRdb table keeps only in-frame clones and is missing some. The table lists about 68,000 clones, 88% of them singletons. This material consisted of peripheral blood, taken on day 0 of AZD1222 vaccination. All receptors derive from an adult in good health.

Here the CDR3 reads CASSSTGRYLNTEAFF. The CDR3 region has the DNA TGTGCCAGCAGTTCGACAGGCCGGTACTTGAACACTGAAGCTTTCTTT. The genes are TRBV6-5 and TRBJ1-1, with D possibly matching TRBD1 (6 bases). V lost 4 bases and J lost 0, with 15 bases in between. CDR1 and CDR2 (germline): MNHEY, SVGAGI. The CDR3 runs to 16 residues.

This chain's CDR3 is CASSLTGGGQPQHF. DNA of the CDR3: TGTGCCAGCAGTTTGACAGGCGGAGGACAGCCCCAGCATTTT. The J gene is TRBJ1-5, the V gene TRBV27, with D maybe TRBD1 (6 bases). The CDR3 consists of 14 residues. Germline lookup yields CDR1 MNHEY and CDR2 SMNVEV (reference sequence). V lost 3 bases, J lost 7 bases, and 13 bases lay in between.

The chain carries TRBV6-2 or TRBV6-3 and TRBJ2-1; 9 bases map to TRBD2. The CDR3 extends over 15 amino acids. The ends lost 2 bases at V and 8 bases at J; junction bases unmatched: 7. Germline CDR1 is MNHEY and CDR2 is SVGEGT. In DNA, the CDR3 is TGTGCCAGCAGTTACCTTAGCGGGAGTAGGGATGAGCAGTTCTTC. Encoded protein: CASSYLSGSRDEQFF.

The chain combines TRBV3-1 (or the pseudogene TRBV3-2) with TRBJ1-5; D unclear. The CDR3 has 15 amino acids. The germline CDR1 and CDR2 sequences are LGHDT and YNNKEL (reference sequence). The V and J ends lost 1 base and 1 base respectively, with 8 bases between them. CDR3 protein: CASSQGGLSNQPQHF. As DNA, the CDR3 is TGTGCCAGCAGCCAAGGAGGGTTAAGCAATCAGCCCCAGCATTTT.

This chain links TRBV14 with TRBJ2-1; TRBD2 matches 12 bases. CDR3 length: 17 amino acids. V shed 3 bases and J 8 bases; nucleotides not matched to a gene: 11. Looked up from germline, CDR1 is SGHDN and CDR2 is FVKESK. This CDR3 is CASSQWTSGKGWDEQFF. For the CDR3, the DNA is TGTGCCAGCAGCCAGTGGACTAGCGGGAAAGGATGGGATGAGCAGTTCTTC.

This clone was counted only a few times. The sample holds other DNA sequences that translate to the same CDR3. The rearrangement uses TRBV18 and TRBJ1-1; no definite D call. V lost 5 bases to trimming and J lost 2 bases, with 12 bases between them. This CDR3 has 14 residues. From germline, CDR1 is KGHSH and CDR2 LQKENI. DNA of the CDR3: TGTGCCAGCTCAAGAGATAGGCTAAACACTGAAGCTTTCTTT. This codes for CASSRDRLNTEAFF.

The chain recombines TRBV7-2 with TRBJ1-3; possible D gene TRBD1, 5 bases. The V end was cut by 0 bases, the J end by 4 bases, with 13 bases between. Germline V CDR1 and CDR2: SGHTA, FQGNSA. The CDR3 consists of 16 residues. The CDR3: CASSLAGRGSGNTIYF. In nucleotides, the CDR3 is TGTGCCAGCAGCTTAGCGGGGAGGGGATCCGGAAACACCATATATTTT.

V and J are TRBV24-1 and TRBJ1-2, with D tentatively TRBD1 (5 bases). The V end was cut by 3 bases, the J end by 7 bases, with 14 bases between. The CDR3 runs to 14 residues. Germline V gene sequence: CDR1 KGHDR, CDR2 SFDVKD. In DNA, the CDR3 is TGTGCCACCAGTGATCCCGGGACCTCGGGTGGCTACACCTTC. This sequence encodes CATSDPGTSGGYTF.

V is TRBV11-2 and J is TRBJ1-1, with D hard to call. Germline loops: CDR1 SGHAT, CDR2 FQNNGV. The CDR3 extends over 15 amino acids. The V end lost 1 base, the J end lost 0 bases, and 9 bases lay between the germline ends. CDR3 loop: CASSLGNFMNTEAFF. CDR3 nucleotide sequence: TGTGCCAGCAGCTTAGGCAATTTCATGAACACTGAAGCTTTCTTT.

This chain uses TRBV6-5 with TRBJ1-2; 7 positions match TRBD1. CDR1 and CDR2 (germline): MNHEY, SVGAGI. This CDR3 region has 14 residues. V lost 2 bases and J lost 5; bases outside the gene matches: 5. The CDR3 coding sequence is TGTGCCAGCAGTTACACCTCAGGGGGGTATGGCTACACCTTC. The encoded protein is CASSYTSGGYGYTF.

The chain couples TRBV5-1 to TRBJ2-1; 10 bases line up with TRBD2. Looked up from germline, CDR1 is SGHRS and CDR2 is YFSETQ. The CDR3 totals 16 residues. The V and J ends lost 4 bases and 4 bases, in that order; junction bases with no gene match: 8. Written as DNA, the CDR3 is TGCGCCAGCAGCGCCCTGACTAGCGGGCTTTACAATGAGCAGTTCTTC. Translating gives CASSALTSGLYNEQFF.

The chain uses TRBV5-4 and TRBJ1-3; 9 nucleotides match TRBD1. The CDR3 runs 15 residues. Germline lookup yields CDR1 SGHNT and CDR2 YYREEE (reference sequence). The J segment lost 2 bases and the V segment lost 4 bases, leaving 4 bases of the junction unmatched. CDR3 nucleotides: TGTGCCAGCAGCCAGGGACAGGGTACTGGAAACACCATATATTTT. Translation: CASSQGQGTGNTIYF.

This chain links TRBV4-1 with TRBJ1-5; tentatively, D is TRBD1 (5 bases). V was cut by 5 bases and J by 4 bases, with 15 bases left in between. Germline V lookup: CDR1 MGHRA, CDR2 YSYEKL. The CDR3 extends over 15 amino acids. The CDR3 protein is CASSASGGSNQPQHF. In DNA form, the CDR3 reads TGCGCCAGCAGCGCCAGCGGGGGGTCGAATCAGCCCCAGCATTTT.

This clone was recorded a few times. The V gene is TRBV9, the J gene TRBJ2-2; no reliable D call. The CDR3 runs to 14 residues. From germline, CDR1 is SGDLS and CDR2 YYNGEE. V lost 3 bases and J 1 base, leaving 7 bases between the germline ends. The DNA of the CDR3 is TGTGCCAGCAGCGCGCCATTGAACACCGGGGAGCTGTTTTTT. Protein sequence: CASSAPLNTGELFF. Full variable domain (outside the CDR3, taken from reference TRBV9 and TRBJ2-2): DSGVTQTPKHLITATGQRVTLRCSPRSGDLSVYWYQQSLDQGLQFLIQYYNGEERAKGNILERFSAQQFPDLHSELNLSSLELGDSALYFCASSAPLNTGELFFGEGSRLTVL.

The chain has TRBV6-6 and TRBJ2-2, with TRBD2 identical over 15 bases. Trimming took 2 bases from V and 11 from J; bases not matched to a gene: 3. CDR3 length equals 15 residues. Germline values: CDR1 MNHNY, CDR2 SVGAGI (reference sequence). The CDR3 is CASSYGLAGGPELFF. The DNA of the CDR3 is TGTGCCAGCAGTTACGGACTAGCGGGAGGGCCTGAGCTGTTTTTT.

This clone was found a few times. V usage is TRBV7-9 and J usage is TRBJ2-7; D remains unclear. The CDR3 extends over 13 amino acids. Germline CDR1 SEHNR, CDR2 FQNEAQ (reference sequence). Trimming took off 2 bases at V and 0 bases at J, with 5 bases between the two ends. CDR3 in DNA: TGTGCCAGCAGCTTACCTAACTCCTACGAGCAGTACTTC. Protein: CASSLPNSYEQYF.

This chain joins TRBV7-8 and TRBJ1-5; D is perhaps TRBD1 (5 bases). Germline values: CDR1 SGHVS, CDR2 FQNEAQ. V was pared by 5 bases and J by 0 bases, with 11 bases between. The CDR3 has 15 amino acids. Here the CDR3 DNA reads TGTGCCAGCAGCCCGCCGAGGGGTAGCAATCAGCCCCAGCATTTT. This gives the protein CASSPPRGSNQPQHF.

The chain couples TRBV14 to TRBJ2-1, with 11 bases lining up with TRBD2. The CDR3 extends over 15 amino acids. CDR1 and CDR2 from the germline V gene are SGHDN and FVKESK. V trimming: 6 bases; J trimming: 3 bases; junction bases outside the gene matches: 4. DNA for the CDR3: TGTGCCAGCAGTCTAGCGGGAGGTCGCTACAATGAGCAGTTCTTC. Amino acids: CASSLAGGRYNEQFF.

This clone was counted once. The J gene is TRBJ2-1, the V gene TRBV6-1; 8 bases are shared with TRBD1. The CDR3 is 16 amino acids. The germline CDR1 and CDR2 sequences are MNHNS and SASEGT. With V trimmed by 3 bases and J by 10 bases, 14 bases remained unmatched. The chain's CDR3 is CASSDTPRTGTLEQFF. The CDR3 DNA reads TGTGCCAGCAGTGATACTCCCCGGACAGGGACTTTGGAGCAGTTCTTC.

The chain employs TRBV7-9 and TRBJ2-4; 7 bases agree with TRBD2. With V trimmed by 2 bases and J by 4 bases, 8 bases remained unmatched. The germline V gene encodes CDR1 SEHNR and CDR2 FQNEAQ (reference sequence). The CDR3 covers 16 residues. The CDR3 protein is CASSLNVGLGKNIQYF. CDR3 nucleotide sequence: TGTGCCAGCAGCTTAAACGTTGGACTAGGTAAAAACATTCAGTACTTC.

This rearrangement joins TRBV3-1 (or the pseudogene TRBV3-2) to TRBJ1-3; D gene ambiguous. Looked up from germline, CDR1 is LGHDT and CDR2 is YNNKEL (reference sequence). The length of the CDR3 is 18 residues. V lost 0 bases and J 0 bases, leaving 15 bases between the germline ends. In DNA, the CDR3 is TGTGCCAGCAGCCAAGAGCCACAGCCTATTCACTCTGGAAACACCATATATTTT. Translation gives CASSQEPQPIHSGNTIYF.

This chain links TRBV30 with TRBJ1-6; D unresolved. V lost 2 bases and J lost 5, with 7 bases in between. CDR3 length equals 13 residues. Germline loops: CDR1 GTSNPN, CDR2 SVGIG (reference sequence). The CDR3 DNA is TGTGCCTGGAGTAGAGGCAATAATTCACCCCTCCACTTT. Its protein is CAWSRGNNSPLHF.

This clone was seen just once. CDR3 sequence reads: CASSEVTSNTEAFF. Written as DNA, the CDR3 is TGTGCCAGCAGTGAGGTTACATCGAACACTGAAGCTTTCTTT. The gene calls are TRBV5-4 and TRBJ1-1, with D unresolved. The CDR3 has 14 amino acids. V shed 5 bases and J shed 1 base, with 12 bases lying between them. Germline CDR1 and CDR2: SGHNT and YYREEE (reference sequence).

The chain has TRBV7-6 and TRBJ2-1, with D unresolved. The CDR3 contains 14 residues. Germline-derived CDR1 and CDR2 are SGHVS and FNYEAQ. Trimming left V 1 base short and J 6 bases short, with 10 bases between. CDR3 bases: TGTGCCAGCAGCTTAGTTCGAGAAGTCAATGAGCAGTTCTTC. This encodes CASSLVREVNEQFF.

In its sample, this clone is medium-sized. Other nucleotide sequences in the sample specify the same CDR3. This sequence joins TRBV18 and TRBJ1-3, with a possible D match to TRBD1 (6 bases). Trimming left V 8 bases short and J 1 base short, with 21 bases between. CDR1 and CDR2 (germline): KGHSH, LQKENI. The CDR3 runs 17 residues. In DNA, the CDR3 is TGTGCCAGCCATGGGAGGACAGCAGAAGTTTCTGGAAACACCATATATTTT. Amino acid sequence: CASHGRTAEVSGNTIYF. The full variable domain, in which reference TRBV18 and TRBJ1-3 provide the parts outside the CDR3, is NAGVMQNPRHLVRRRGQEARLRCSPMKGHSHVYWYRQLPEEGLKFMVYLQKENIIDESGMPKERFSAEFPKEGPSILRIQQVVRGDSAAYFCASHGRTAEVSGNTIYFGEGSWLTVV.

The sample holds a few counts of this clone. The rearrangement joins TRBV2 to TRBJ1-6, with TRBD1 as a possible D gene (6 bases). Germline CDR1 and CDR2: SNHLY and FYNNEI. CDR3 size: 14 residues. Trimming removed 11 bases from V and 9 bases from J, with 20 bases in between. CDR3 region: CAGQQGKRRSPLHF. CDR3 bases: TGTGCCGGACAACAGGGAAAAAGGCGTTCACCCCTCCACTTT. Supplemented by reference TRBV2 and TRBJ1-6, the full variable domain reads EPEVTQTPSHQVTQMGQEVILRCVPISNHLYFYWYRQILGQKVEFLVSFYNNEISEKSEIFDDQFSVERPDGSNFTLKIRSTKLEDSAMYFCAGQQGKRRSPLHFGNGTRLTVT.

This clone was detected a few times. The chain is built from TRBV7-9 and TRBJ2-7; 10 bases fit TRBD2. The CDR3 runs to 16 residues. V dropped 5 bases and J dropped 1; count of bases not matched to a gene: 8. The germline V gene has CDR1 SEHNR and CDR2 FQNEAQ (reference sequence). CDR3 in amino acids: CASSRPGLASSYEQYF. DNA of the CDR3: TGTGCCAGCAGCCGTCCGGGACTAGCGTCTTCCTACGAGCAGTACTTC.

V and J are TRBV18 and TRBJ1-2; the D gene is possibly TRBD1 (6 bases). The CDR3 is 16 residues long. Germline V gene sequence: CDR1 KGHSH, CDR2 LQKENI. The V and J ends lost 4 bases and 6 bases respectively, with 21 bases between them. The CDR3 is CASSLGQGMGDDGYTF. The CDR3 region has the DNA TGTGCCAGCTCACTGGGACAAGGGATGGGGGATGATGGCTACACCTTC.

This chain uses TRBV5-1 with TRBJ2-7; weak D call: TRBD1 (6 bases). The CDR3 has 14 amino acids. CDR1 and CDR2 from the germline V gene are SGHRS and YFSETQ. V was shortened by 5 bases and J by 0 bases, with 12 bases between the two germline ends. The CDR3 sequence is CASRESGDSYEQYF. CDR3 nucleotide sequence: TGCGCCAGCAGGGAGTCAGGGGACTCCTACGAGCAGTACTTC.

The gene calls are TRBV25-1 and TRBJ1-4; D not certain. Per the germline V gene, CDR1 is MGHDK and CDR2 is SYGVNS. The CDR3 has 11 amino acids. V lost 9 bases and J lost 8, with 10 bases in between. The CDR3 DNA reads TGTGCCAGTGGACTAACGGAAAAACTGTTTTTT. This sequence encodes CASGLTEKLFF.

The J gene is TRBJ2-7, the V gene TRBV19; 10 nucleotides match TRBD1. V lost 4 bases, J lost 0 bases, and 6 bases stayed unmatched. The length of the CDR3 is 16 residues. CDR1 LNHDA and CDR2 SQIVND come from the germline V gene (reference sequence). CDR3 sequence reads: CASSTPGTGASYEQYF. CDR3 bases: TGTGCCAGTAGTACACCAGGGACAGGGGCCTCCTACGAGCAGTACTTC.